The 30 T cell receptor beta chains below all came from one sample that was sequenced in a study of brain T cells in children with intractable seizures. Produced via immunoSEQ multiplex PCR; TCRdb's table is partial and in-frame only. The sample yields about 340,000 clones, over 90% seen once. As for time point: blood from clinic visit 5 months post-surgery; TSC patient then seizure free. This specimen consisted of peripheral blood, obtained more than 4 months after surgery. The receptor set was obtained from a boy under two years old with tuberous sclerosis and intractable seizures.

The rearrangement joins TRBV14 to TRBJ1-1, with D hard to call. The CDR3 spans 15 residues. Trimming removed 1 base at V and 0 bases at J, with 9 bases between. Germline lookup yields CDR1 SGHDN and CDR2 FVKESK. The CDR3 region is CASSQGIWLNTEAFF. CDR3 DNA sequence: TGTGCCAGCAGCCAAGGGATATGGTTGAACACTGAAGCTTTCTTT.

V usage is TRBV13 and J usage is TRBJ2-3; 7 positions agree with TRBD1. V lost 6 bases to trimming and J lost 11 bases; unmatched junction nucleotides: 14. CDR3 size: 14 residues. Germline CDR1 PRHDT, CDR2 FYEKMQ (reference sequence). CDR3 residues: CASRATGAAHEQYF. CDR3 sequence (DNA): TGTGCCAGCAGAGCAACAGGGGCCGCCCACGAGCAGTATTTT.

The genes are TRBV2 and TRBJ1-6; D gene unclear. Germline V gene sequence: CDR1 SNHLY, CDR2 FYNNEI. Trimming removed 11 bases from V and 8 bases from J, with 16 bases in between. This CDR3 spans 13 amino acids. The CDR3 sequence: CAALVSLHSPLHF. For the CDR3, the DNA is TGTGCCGCCCTGGTTTCTCTCCATTCACCCCTCCACTTT.

The chain couples TRBV6-5 to TRBJ2-5; D assignment may be TRBD1 or TRBD2 (5 bases each). The V end lost 6 bases, the J end lost 1 base, and 12 bases lay between the germline ends. The CDR3 consists of 14 residues. CDR1 is MNHEY, CDR2 SVGAGI, per germline. The CDR3 DNA reads as TGTGCCAGCAGCCCCCAGGGACGCCAAGAGACCCAGTACTTC. Translated, it gives CASSPQGRQETQYF.

The chain recombines TRBV5-4 with TRBJ1-2; D uncertain. The CDR3 totals 13 residues. The V gene lost 2 bases and the J gene lost 2 bases, with 7 bases spanning the gap. In germline, CDR1 is SGHNT, CDR2 YYREEE (reference sequence). CDR3 DNA: TGTGCCAGCAGCTTCCCGGAGAACTATGGCTACACCTTC. The encoded protein is CASSFPENYGYTF. The full variable domain, completed using reference TRBV5-4 and TRBJ1-2, is ETGVTQSPTHLIKTRGQQVTLRCSSQSGHNTVSWYQQALGQGPQFIFQYYREEENGRGNFPPRFSGLQFPNYSSELNVNALELDDSALYLCASSFPENYGYTFGSGTRLTVV.

J is TRBJ2-1 and V is TRBV11-3; maybe TRBD1 (6 bases). CDR1 is SGHNT, CDR2 YENEEA, per germline. Between the trimmed V and J ends, which lost 3 bases and 6 bases, there was a span of 18 bases. The CDR3 is made up of 16 amino acids. CDR3 sequence (DNA): TGTGCCAGCAGCTTTCTACCGGGACACCCGACCAATGAGCAGTTCTTC. Translation gives CASSFLPGHPTNEQFF.

The chain recombines TRBV30 with TRBJ1-1, with no clear D. The CDR3 runs to 11 residues. Germline V gene data show CDR1 as GTSNPN and CDR2 as SVGIG (reference sequence). Trimming took off 4 bases at V and 8 bases at J, with 11 bases between the two ends. CDR3 residues: CAWNTGLEAFF. CDR3 nucleotide sequence: TGTGCCTGGAATACCGGGTTGGAAGCTTTCTTT.

The V call is TRBV14, the J call TRBJ2-2, with 8 bases identical to TRBD1. CDR3 size: 16 residues. The germline V gene encodes CDR1 SGHDN and CDR2 FVKESK. V lost 4 bases to trimming and J lost 3 bases; unmatched junction nucleotides: 7. The CDR3: CASSLLRQGYTGELFF. In DNA, the CDR3 is TGTGCCAGCAGCCTCTTGCGACAGGGGTACACCGGGGAGCTGTTTTTT.

The chain links TRBV28 to TRBJ2-3; D might be TRBD2 (5 bases). Trimming took 2 bases from V and 0 from J, leaving 12 bases between them. The CDR3 is 16 amino acids. CDR1 and CDR2 (germline): MDHEN, SYDVKM. For the CDR3, the DNA is TGTGCCAGCAGTTTAGTACGGGGAATAAGCACAGATACGCAGTATTTT. As protein: CASSLVRGISTDTQYF.

CDR3 residues: CATSLGTGVHEQFF. CDR3 bases: TGTGCCACCTCCTTGGGGACAGGGGTCCATGAGCAGTTCTTC. The J gene is TRBJ2-1, the V gene TRBV24-1; 10 bases fit TRBD1. The V and J ends lost 9 bases and 8 bases, in that order; junction bases with no gene match: 9. CDR1 KGHDR and CDR2 SFDVKD come from the germline V gene. The CDR3 sequence is 14 residues long.

The chain employs TRBV11-1 and TRBJ1-1; no firm D call. Germline V gene data show CDR1 as SGHAT and CDR2 as FQDESV (reference sequence). CDR3 size: 12 residues. The V end was cut by 2 bases, the J end by 1 base, with 2 bases between. The CDR3 spells CASSLQNTEAFF. The DNA of the CDR3 is TGTGCCAGCAGCTTACAGAACACTGAAGCTTTCTTT.

The chain employs TRBV13 and TRBJ1-2; D possibly corresponds to TRBD1 (6 bases). The V end lost 5 bases, the J end lost 8 bases, and 15 bases lay between the germline ends. This CDR3 spans 13 amino acids. The germline V gene encodes CDR1 PRHDT and CDR2 FYEKMQ (reference sequence). CDR3 protein: CASSPGTLRGYTF. CDR3 nucleotides: TGTGCCAGCAGCCCCGGGACACTCCGAGGCTACACCTTC.

The V call is TRBV7-9, the J call TRBJ2-7; tentative D call: TRBD1 (6 bases). Germline CDR1 and CDR2: SEHNR and FQNEAQ (reference sequence). The CDR3 covers 16 residues. V gave up 0 bases and J gave up 3 bases, with 15 bases separating them. CDR3 sequence reads: CASSLASGASLYEQYF. As DNA, the CDR3 is TGTGCCAGCAGCTTAGCTTCAGGGGCGAGCCTCTACGAGCAGTACTTC.

The J gene is TRBJ2-3, the V gene TRBV6-5, with D uncertain. V was pared by 5 bases and J by 4 bases, with 13 bases between. CDR1 is MNHEY, CDR2 SVGAGI, per germline. This CDR3 comprises 14 residues. DNA for the CDR3: TGTGCCAGCAGTAGGGCCCTTGGCCCAGATACGCAGTATTTT. The encoded protein is CASSRALGPDTQYF.

This clone was seen a handful of times. V gene TRBV27 combines with J gene TRBJ2-7; possibly TRBD1 for D (5 bases). Germline V gives CDR1 MNHEY, CDR2 SMNVEV (reference sequence). V lost 3 bases, J lost 0 bases, and 6 bases lay in between. The CDR3 extends over 13 amino acids. The CDR3, as DNA: TGTGCCAGCAGTTTGACAGCCTCCTACGAGCAGTACTTC. Translated: CASSLTASYEQYF.

The chain uses TRBV7-9 and TRBJ2-7; D call uncertain. The CDR3 loop spans 14 amino acids. From germline, CDR1 is SEHNR and CDR2 FQNEAQ (reference sequence). Trimming took off 2 bases at V and 2 bases at J, with 10 bases between the two ends. The CDR3: CASSLIAPAYEQYF. As DNA, the CDR3 is TGTGCCAGCAGCTTAATAGCCCCAGCCTACGAGCAGTACTTC.

V and J are TRBV19 and TRBJ1-5; D is possibly TRBD1 (6 bases). Trimming stripped 5 bases from V and 3 bases from J, with 11 bases between. From germline, CDR1 is LNHDA and CDR2 SQIVND (reference sequence). The CDR3 loop spans 14 amino acids. CDR3 sequence: CASSEDRFNQPQHF. CDR3 DNA sequence: TGTGCCAGTAGTGAGGACAGATTCAATCAGCCCCAGCATTTT.

V and J are TRBV5-1 and TRBJ2-2; 14 positions match TRBD2. The CDR3 is 18 amino acids. Germline V lookup: CDR1 SGHRS, CDR2 YFSETQ. With V trimmed by 1 base and J by 1 base, 3 bases remained unmatched. This CDR3 reads CASSLYGTSGGNTGELFF. CDR3 nucleotide sequence: TGCGCCAGCAGCTTGTACGGGACTAGCGGGGGGAACACCGGGGAGCTGTTTTTT.

The V call is TRBV7-9, the J call TRBJ2-7; no firm D call. CDR1 is SEHNR, CDR2 FQNEAQ, per germline (reference sequence). V lost 4 bases and J 3 bases, leaving 7 bases between the germline ends. CDR3 size: 12 residues. The CDR3 region is CASSSTYYEQYF. DNA of the CDR3: TGTGCCAGCAGCTCCACCTACTACGAGCAGTACTTC.

The chain combines TRBV7-3 with TRBJ2-5; the match to TRBD2 covers 7 bases. CDR1 is SGHTA, CDR2 FQGTGA, per germline. The trim removed 3 bases at V and 5 bases at J, leaving 9 bases unmatched. The CDR3 contains 15 residues. CDR3 amino acids: CASSFETSWWETQYF. The CDR3 DNA reads TGTGCCAGCAGCTTCGAGACTAGCTGGTGGGAGACCCAGTACTTC.

The V gene is TRBV29-1, the J gene TRBJ1-2; tentatively, D is TRBD1 (5 bases). Deletions cut 3 bases from V and 3 bases from J, with 11 bases between. Per germline, CDR1 SQVTM and CDR2 ANQGSEA. CDR3 size: 13 residues. For the CDR3, the DNA is TGCAGCGTTGATGTCCCAGGGTACTATGGCTACACCTTC. It codes for CSVDVPGYYGYTF.

The chain carries TRBV12-3 or TRBV12-4 and TRBJ1-5; the match to TRBD1 covers 8 bases. V shed 4 bases, J shed 5 bases, and the junction held 1 base outside the gene matches. This CDR3 has 13 residues. CDR3 sequence: CASSSDRDQPQHF. CDR3 in DNA: TGTGCCAGCAGTTCGGACAGGGATCAGCCCCAGCATTTT.

The chain uses TRBV2 and TRBJ1-5; D may be TRBD1 (6 bases). The CDR3 is 13 amino acids. Trimming cost V 5 bases and J 5 bases, with 10 bases left between them. Germline-derived CDR1 and CDR2 are SNHLY and FYNNEI. In DNA form, the CDR3 reads TGTGCCAGCAGTAAACAGGGTTATCAGCCCCAGCATTTT. This codes for CASSKQGYQPQHF.

The chain uses TRBV30 and TRBJ2-7; D might be TRBD1 (5 bases). The CDR3 is made up of 13 amino acids. V was clipped by 4 bases and J by 2 bases, with 12 bases between them. Germline V CDR1 and CDR2: GTSNPN, SVGIG (reference sequence). This chain's CDR3 is CAWTPGNPYEQYF. CDR3 nucleotides: TGTGCCTGGACCCCAGGGAACCCCTACGAGCAGTACTTC.

The chain carries TRBV13 and TRBJ2-6; D not certain. Germline loops: CDR1 PRHDT, CDR2 FYEKMQ (reference sequence). The V gene lost 6 bases and the J gene lost 0 bases, with 6 bases spanning the gap. CDR3 size: 14 residues. DNA for the CDR3: TGTGCCAGCAGTTACAGCTCTGGGGCCAACGTCCTGACTTTC. Translating it yields CASSYSSGANVLTF.

J is TRBJ1-1 and V is TRBV5-5, with D hard to call. Trimming pared 1 base from V and 5 bases from J, leaving 6 bases between. The V gene's germline CDR1 is SGHKS and CDR2 YYEKEE (reference sequence). CDR3 length equals 12 residues. CDR3 sequence: CASSLRGTEAFF. DNA of the CDR3: TGTGCCAGCAGCTTGCGGGGTACTGAAGCTTTCTTT.

The chain uses TRBV4-2 and TRBJ1-3; D uncertain. V was cut by 1 base and J by 0 bases, with 10 bases left in between. Germline CDR1 reads LGHNA; CDR2 reads YNFKEQ. CDR3 length: 16 amino acids. DNA for the CDR3: TGTGCCAGCAGCCAAGGGGCGGTAGGCTCTGGAAACACCATATATTTT. This encodes CASSQGAVGSGNTIYF.

The V gene is TRBV9, the J gene TRBJ2-7, with D tentatively TRBD2 (5 bases). This CDR3 is 15 amino acids long. The V gene lost 0 bases and the J gene lost 4 bases, with 14 bases spanning the gap. Germline CDR1 SGDLS, CDR2 YYNGEE. CDR3 region: CASSVDAGLGYEQYF. DNA for the CDR3: TGTGCCAGCAGCGTAGACGCTGGACTTGGGTACGAGCAGTACTTC.

The rearrangement links TRBV5-1 to TRBJ1-6; tentative D call: TRBD1 (5 bases). The germline CDR1 and CDR2 sequences are SGHRS and YFSETQ. Trimming removed 1 base from V and 9 bases from J, with 8 bases in between. The CDR3 runs to 13 residues. This chain's CDR3 is CASSLQGSSPLHF. CDR3 nucleotide sequence: TGCGCCAGCAGCTTGCAGGGTAGTTCACCCCTCCACTTT.

This chain connects TRBV13 to TRBJ2-7, with D tentatively TRBD1 or TRBD2 (7 bases each). Germline CDR1 reads PRHDT; CDR2 reads FYEKMQ (reference sequence). V lost 1 base and J 2 bases, leaving 18 bases between the germline ends. The CDR3 runs to 17 residues. CDR3 amino acids: CASSLAGRDSDTYEQYF. CDR3 nucleotides: TGTGCCAGCAGCTTAGCGGGGAGGGACAGTGATACCTACGAGCAGTACTTC.